This T cell receptor beta chain comes out of a study of tumor and adjacent non-tumor tissue in lung cancer. Study as a whole: Patients were aged about 30 to 80, roughly nine men and about 5 women, stage I to III.

Three rounds of nested PCR, following a modified ARM-PCR protocol, produced the TCRbeta library. MiXCR, applied by TCRdb to the multiplex PCR reads, yields one record per CDR3 protein. Of 68,000 or so distinct CDR3 sequences listed, roughly 56% are singletons. V was clipped by 3 bases and J by 0 bases, with 16 bases between them. This CDR3 region has 17 residues. The germline V gene encodes CDR1 SGHVS and CDR2 FQNEAQ. This sample's RNA came from whole unsorted tissue. This receptor was taken from a man between 50 and 59 years old with non-small cell lung cancer. Material for sequencing was lung tumor tissue. The V and J genes are TRBV7-8 and TRBJ2-3; the D call may be TRBD1 or TRBD2 (5 bases each). The CDR3 region has the DNA TGTGCCAGCAGCTTTAGGGACGGGACCTTAAGCACAGATACGCAGTATTTT. Its translation is CASSFRDGTLSTDTQYF.